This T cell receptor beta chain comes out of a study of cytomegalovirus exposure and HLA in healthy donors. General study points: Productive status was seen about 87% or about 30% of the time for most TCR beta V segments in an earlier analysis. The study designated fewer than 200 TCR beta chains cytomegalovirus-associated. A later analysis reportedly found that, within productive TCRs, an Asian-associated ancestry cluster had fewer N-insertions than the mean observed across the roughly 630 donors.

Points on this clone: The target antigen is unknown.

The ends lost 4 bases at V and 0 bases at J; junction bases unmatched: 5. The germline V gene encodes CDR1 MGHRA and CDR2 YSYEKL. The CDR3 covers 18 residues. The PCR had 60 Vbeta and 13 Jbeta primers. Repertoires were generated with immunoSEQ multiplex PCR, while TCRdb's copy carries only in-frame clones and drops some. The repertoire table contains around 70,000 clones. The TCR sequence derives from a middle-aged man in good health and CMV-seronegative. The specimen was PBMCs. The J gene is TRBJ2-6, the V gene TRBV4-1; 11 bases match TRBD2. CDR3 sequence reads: CASSLVAGGASGANVLTF. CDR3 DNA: TGCGCCAGCAGCCTAGTAGCGGGAGGGGCCTCTGGGGCCAACGTCCTGACTTTC.